Below, 22 T cell receptor beta chains from the same sample are listed, as sequenced in a study of persistence of HIV-infected CD4 T cells. Stimulation used around 10 ug/mL lysate from CMV-infected fibroblasts. CD40L/CD69 double-negative CD45RO-high memory CD4+ T cells were collected. Sequencing used immunoSEQ version 4 in survey mode. Produced via immunoSEQ multiplex PCR; TCRdb's table is partial and in-frame only. Of 50,000 or so clones in the sample, around 75% are singletons; the top ten hold less than 3%. No antigen has been assigned to these receptors. The sample consisted of CD4+ T cells sorted from PBMCs after approximately 19-hour stimulation, taken from a patient who received antiretroviral therapy. The receptor set was obtained from an adult man with HIV who was CMV-seropositive.

V is TRBV10-3 and J is TRBJ1-6; a possible D gene is TRBD1 (6 bases). The V gene lost 8 bases and the J gene lost 8 bases, with 16 bases spanning the gap. CDR1 is ENHRY, CDR2 SYGVKD, per germline. The CDR3 totals 14 residues. This chain's CDR3 is CAIGGQSNYSPLHF. DNA of the CDR3: TGTGCCATCGGCGGACAGAGCAATTATTCACCCCTCCACTTT.

V usage is TRBV15 and J usage is TRBJ2-2; the D gene is possibly TRBD1 (6 bases). V lost 0 bases and J lost 2, with 13 bases in between. Germline V gene lookup returns CDR1 LNHNV and CDR2 YYDKDF (reference sequence). CDR3 length: 17 amino acids. The CDR3 sequence is CATSRDRGRGNTGELFF. CDR3 nucleotide sequence: TGTGCCACCAGCAGAGATAGGGGCAGGGGTAACACCGGGGAGCTGTTTTTT. Looking up the rest from reference TRBV15 and TRBJ2-2 gives the full variable domain: DAMVIQNPRYQVTQFGKPVTLSCSQTLNHNVMYWYQQKSSQAPKLLFHYYDKDFNNEADTPDNFQSRRPNTSFCFLDIRSPGLGDTAMYLCATSRDRGRGNTGELFFGEGSRLTVL.

V usage is TRBV7-9 and J usage is TRBJ1-3; D call uncertain. Germline V gives CDR1 SEHNR, CDR2 FQNEAQ (reference sequence). The V gene lost 3 bases and the J gene lost 5 bases, with 14 bases spanning the gap. The CDR3 is made up of 15 amino acids. CDR3 sequence reads: CASSFSGVERNTIYF. CDR3 nucleotides: TGTGCCAGCAGCTTCTCGGGAGTTGAAAGAAACACCATATATTTT.

By sample share, this clone is medium-sized. This sequence joins TRBV15 and TRBJ2-3; 9 bases agree with TRBD2. V dropped 0 bases and J dropped 6; count of bases not matched to a gene: 7. This CDR3 is 16 amino acids long. Germline V gene data show CDR1 as LNHNV and CDR2 as YYDKDF (reference sequence). The CDR3 DNA reads TGTGCCACCAGCAGAGATCAAGCGGGAGGTTCCGATACGCAGTATTTT. This gives the protein CATSRDQAGGSDTQYF.

This chain connects TRBV27 to TRBJ2-1; TRBD2 aligns across 7 bases. Germline loops: CDR1 MNHEY, CDR2 SMNVEV (reference sequence). Trimming cost V 0 bases and J 7 bases; bases outside gene matches: 6. This CDR3 is 15 amino acids long. As DNA, the CDR3 is TGTGCCAGCAGTTTATCGTGGACTAGTATTAATGAGCAGTTCTTC. This codes for CASSLSWTSINEQFF.

This sequence joins TRBV5-1 and TRBJ2-5, with TRBD2 as a possible D gene (6 bases). The V gene's germline CDR1 is SGHRS and CDR2 YFSETQ. Trimming stripped 0 bases from V and 5 bases from J, with 11 bases between. The CDR3 length is 14 residues. CDR3 coding DNA: TGCGCCAGCAGCTTGGTCGGAGGGGCGGAGACCCAGTACTTC. This encodes CASSLVGGAETQYF.

This clone was observed a few times. This rearrangement joins TRBV18 to TRBJ2-7, with 12 positions matching TRBD1. The CDR3 is 15 residues long. Per the germline V gene, CDR1 is KGHSH and CDR2 is LQKENI. With V trimmed by 3 bases and J by 5 bases, 5 bases remained unmatched. CDR3 region: CASSPQGQGAHEQYF. The CDR3 nucleotides are TGTGCCAGCTCACCCCAGGGACAGGGGGCTCACGAGCAGTACTTC.

The rearrangement uses TRBV27 and TRBJ1-5; TRBD1 is a possible D gene (6 bases). In germline, CDR1 is MNHEY, CDR2 SMNVEV (reference sequence). There are 15 residues in the CDR3. V was cut by 8 bases and J by 6 bases, with 20 bases left in between. CDR3 DNA sequence: TGTGCCAGCCGCCTTATAAGGGGGGAAAGTCAGCCCCAGCATTTT. The encoded protein is CASRLIRGESQPQHF.

This clone has a handful of counts. J is TRBJ1-1 and V is TRBV7-2; D not certain. Germline V gene sequence: CDR1 SGHTA, CDR2 FQGNSA. This CDR3 region has 13 residues. V lost 2 bases to trimming and J lost 1 base, with 5 bases between them. CDR3 sequence: CASSLRWNTEAFF. The CDR3 bases are TGTGCCAGCAGCTTACGCTGGAACACTGAAGCTTTCTTT.

The V call is TRBV18, the J call TRBJ1-1, with a weak D call TRBD1 (6 bases). From germline, CDR1 is KGHSH and CDR2 LQKENI. With 1 base removed from V and 1 base from J, the gap between germline ends came to 7 bases. This CDR3 region has 14 residues. The CDR3 is CASSPRQENTEAFF. CDR3 nucleotide sequence: TGTGCCAGCTCACCACGACAGGAGAACACTGAAGCTTTCTTT.

The chain links TRBV14 to TRBJ2-7, with D perhaps matching TRBD2 (5 bases). This CDR3 contains 15 residues. Trimming left V 0 bases short and J 4 bases short, with 13 bases between. CDR1 is SGHDN, CDR2 FVKESK, per germline. CDR3 coding DNA: TGTGCCAGCAGCCAAGATCCCTATTCGGGGTACGAGCAGTACTTC. It specifies CASSQDPYSGYEQYF.

This chain joins TRBV10-3 and TRBJ2-7, with D perhaps matching TRBD1 or TRBD2 (5 bases each). Trimming removed 11 bases at V and 3 bases at J, with 11 bases between. Germline V lookup: CDR1 ENHRY, CDR2 SYGVKD. The CDR3 spans 11 residues. This CDR3 is CAAGTSYEQYF. DNA for the CDR3: TGTGCCGCCGGGACCAGCTACGAGCAGTACTTC.

This chain connects TRBV18 to TRBJ2-7, with D possibly matching TRBD1 (7 bases). CDR1 is KGHSH, CDR2 LQKENI, per germline. The ends were cut back, 0 bases at V and 1 base at J, with 13 bases in the middle. CDR3 length: 16 residues. The CDR3 protein is CASSPPDRRDSYEQYF. As DNA, the CDR3 is TGTGCCAGCTCACCACCGGACAGGCGGGATTCCTACGAGCAGTACTTC.

The chain recombines TRBV4-3 with TRBJ2-1, with TRBD2 matching over 12 bases. There are 16 residues in the CDR3. Trimming took 1 base from V and 2 from J; bases not matched to a gene: 0. Per the germline V gene, CDR1 is LGHNA and CDR2 is YSLEER. CDR3 amino acids: CASSQGTSGTYNEQFF. The CDR3 coding sequence is TGCGCCAGCAGCCAAGGGACTAGCGGGACCTACAATGAGCAGTTCTTC.

V gene TRBV15 combines with J gene TRBJ1-6; D gene ambiguous. Trimming cost V 0 bases and J 13 bases, with 10 bases left between them. The germline gives CDR1 LNHNV, CDR2 YYDKDF (reference sequence). The CDR3 totals 13 residues. The CDR3: CATSRDKGFPLHF. The CDR3 DNA reads TGTGCCACCAGCAGAGATAAAGGGTTCCCCCTCCACTTT.

This rearrangement joins TRBV19 to TRBJ1-5, with D hard to call. Trimming removed 3 bases at V and 0 bases at J, with 9 bases between. Germline lookup yields CDR1 LNHDA and CDR2 SQIVND (reference sequence). This CDR3 contains 15 residues. CDR3 amino acids: CASSIVTPSNQPQHF. The DNA of the CDR3 is TGTGCCAGTAGTATTGTGACACCTAGCAATCAGCCCCAGCATTTT.

This chain joins TRBV5-8 and TRBJ1-4; D may be TRBD1 (5 bases). Germline V gives CDR1 SGHTS, CDR2 YDEGEE. This CDR3 spans 15 amino acids. V lost 2 bases to trimming and J lost 3 bases, with 11 bases between them. The CDR3 nucleotides read TGTGCCAGCAGCTTTACAGGCAACTCTAATGAAAAACTGTTTTTT. It specifies CASSFTGNSNEKLFF.

The rearrangement joins TRBV29-1 to TRBJ1-1; D gene ambiguous. CDR3 length: 11 amino acids. From germline, CDR1 is SQVTM and CDR2 ANQGSEA. Deletions cut 7 bases from V and 3 bases from J, with 9 bases between. The CDR3 DNA follows: TGCAGCGGTTCATTGGACACTGAAGCTTTCTTT. Translation: CSGSLDTEAFF.

The rearrangement uses TRBV7-9 and TRBJ2-3, with TRBD1 identical over 8 bases. Per the germline V gene, CDR1 is SEHNR and CDR2 is FQNEAQ (reference sequence). With V trimmed by 3 bases and J by 1 base, 3 bases remained unmatched. CDR3 length: 15 amino acids. The CDR3 is CASSFPGQGTDTQYF. CDR3 in DNA: TGTGCCAGCAGCTTCCCGGGACAGGGCACAGATACGCAGTATTTT.

This chain links TRBV4-2 with TRBJ1-5; no clear D gene. Germline assignment: CDR1 LGHNA and CDR2 YNFKEQ. The CDR3 consists of 17 residues. Trimming stripped 1 base from V and 6 bases from J, with 19 bases between. CDR3 bases: TGTGCCAGCAGCCAAGGACCTGGGATCACGGTTGGTCAGCCCCAGCATTTT. Translating gives CASSQGPGITVGQPQHF.

This clone appeared a single time. This chain uses TRBV12-3 or TRBV12-4 with TRBJ2-7; D gene uncertain. Between the trimmed V and J ends, which lost 3 bases and 1 base, there was a span of 4 bases. The CDR3 has 12 residues. CDR3 nucleotides: TGTGCCAGCAGTTTGGCTTCCTACGAGCAGTACTTC. Its translation: CASSLASYEQYF.

Only a few counts were recorded for this clone. The chain uses TRBV4-2 and TRBJ2-7; perhaps TRBD1 as D (6 bases). Germline V gene data show CDR1 as LGHNA and CDR2 as YNFKEQ. With 0 bases removed from V and 6 bases from J, the gap between germline ends came to 9 bases. CDR3 size: 13 residues. Here the CDR3 reads CASSQDQGFEQYF. In DNA form, the CDR3 reads TGTGCCAGCAGCCAAGATCAGGGGTTCGAGCAGTACTTC.